The text below deals with one T cell receptor beta chain. Some clones are missing from TCRdb's copy, which holds only in-frame ones; the method was immunoSEQ multiplex PCR. The repertoire consists of about 80,000 clones, with roughly 94% occurring once and the leading ten covering over 1.1%. This entry comes from a study of T cell changes during pregnancy in multiple sclerosis. The specimen was peripheral blood, collected before pregnancy. This clonotype was obtained from a female donor with multiple sclerosis, enrolled in a pregnancy study.

CDR3 amino acids: CASSFSGGKYEQYF. In DNA form, the CDR3 reads TGTGCCAGCAGCTTTAGCGGGGGCAAGTACGAGCAGTACTTC. The chain combines TRBV5-5 with TRBJ2-7, with TRBD2 matching 9 bases. Germline V CDR1 and CDR2: SGHKS, YYEKEE (reference sequence). After removal of 2 bases from V and 4 bases from J, the junction contained 4 bases not matched to a gene. The CDR3 contains 14 residues.